Below are 27 T cell receptor beta chains sequenced from a single sample in a study of blood T cell repertoires in COVID-19. TCRdb's table, derived via immunoSEQ multiplex PCR, lists solely in-frame clones and lacks some. The table has fewer than 250,000 clones, about nine tenths seen once. The sample was peripheral blood. These TCRs come from a man aged 25-45 years with COVID-19, enrolled during active disease.

V and J are TRBV9 and TRBJ2-1, with 12 bases fitting TRBD2. Germline CDR1 SGDLS, CDR2 YYNGEE. CDR3 size: 15 residues. With V trimmed by 3 bases and J by 6 bases, 4 bases remained unmatched. CDR3 in amino acids: CASSETSGGGNEQFF. CDR3 DNA: TGTGCCAGCAGCGAGACTAGCGGGGGAGGCAATGAGCAGTTCTTC.

Remarks on this clone: The junction departs from the called germline gene at one end, perhaps through a read error. This chain joins TRBV4-1 and TRBJ1-1, with D unclear. The CDR3 is 13 amino acids. Germline CDR1 is MGHRA and CDR2 is YSYEKL. The CDR3, as DNA: TGCGCCAGCAGCCAAGACGCCCGCTCTGAGGCTTTCTTT. This sequence encodes CASSQDARSEAFF.

The count of this clone is one. The chain joins TRBV13 to TRBJ2-3; weak D call: TRBD2 (7 bases). V dropped 6 bases and J dropped 2 bases, with 15 bases sitting between them. The CDR3 is 15 residues long. Germline V gene sequence: CDR1 PRHDT, CDR2 FYEKMQ (reference sequence). The CDR3 here is CASRGGGEPTDTQYF. CDR3 in DNA: TGTGCCAGCAGAGGCGGGGGCGAACCCACAGATACGCAGTATTTT.

J is TRBJ2-2 and V is TRBV9, with D possibly matching TRBD1 (6 bases). The CDR3 is 16 residues long. V was trimmed by 3 bases and J by 0 bases, leaving 12 bases between them. CDR1 and CDR2 (germline): SGDLS, YYNGEE. The CDR3 is CASSALRDTNTGELFF. CDR3 sequence (DNA): TGTGCCAGCAGCGCCCTCCGGGACACGAACACCGGGGAGCTGTTTTTT.

V is TRBV29-1 and J is TRBJ1-4; 9 bases match TRBD1. CDR3 length: 13 residues. Germline CDR1 reads SQVTM; CDR2 reads ANQGSEA. After removal of 0 bases from V and 8 bases from J, the junction contained 1 base not matched to a gene. The CDR3 sequence: CSVEETGGEKLFF. The CDR3 DNA sequence: TGCAGCGTTGAAGAGACAGGGGGAGAAAAACTGTTTTTT.

This clone was counted a single time. The chain is built from TRBV10-3 and TRBJ1-6; TRBD1 might be the D (5 bases). CDR3 length: 14 amino acids. Trimming removed 3 bases at V and 10 bases at J, with 13 bases between. CDR1 is ENHRY and CDR2 is SYGVKD in the germline V gene. CDR3 region: CAISDRVGESPLHF. DNA of the CDR3: TGTGCCATCAGTGACAGGGTAGGGGAATCACCCCTCCACTTT.

The chain joins TRBV9 to TRBJ2-2; D may be TRBD1 (5 bases). Trimming stripped 5 bases from V and 7 bases from J, with 9 bases between. Germline V gene data show CDR1 as SGDLS and CDR2 as YYNGEE. The CDR3 loop spans 12 amino acids. CDR3 DNA sequence: TGTGCCAGCAGGGCCCAGGGCGGGGAGCTGTTTTTT. Protein product: CASRAQGGELFF.

The V gene is TRBV5-5, the J gene TRBJ1-3; TRBD1 is a possible D gene (6 bases). This CDR3 contains 15 residues. Looked up from germline, CDR1 is SGHKS and CDR2 is YYEKEE (reference sequence). Between the trimmed V and J ends, which lost 5 bases and 3 bases, there was a span of 15 bases. CDR3 coding DNA: TGTGCCAGCAGGGCGACAGGAGTACATGGAAACACCATATATTTT. This gives the protein CASRATGVHGNTIYF.

This sequence joins TRBV9 and TRBJ1-2; the D gene is possibly TRBD1 (6 bases). Germline CDR1 is SGDLS and CDR2 is YYNGEE. Trimming shortened V by 0 bases and J by 2 bases, and 11 bases separated the two germline ends. CDR3 length equals 15 residues. CDR3 protein: CASSVAPTGNYGYTF. The CDR3 nucleotides are TGTGCCAGCAGCGTAGCTCCGACAGGAAACTATGGCTACACCTTC.

V usage is TRBV19 and J usage is TRBJ2-1; 7 bases are shared with TRBD1. CDR1 and CDR2 from the germline V gene are LNHDA and SQIVND (reference sequence). V shed 4 bases, J shed 5 bases, and the junction held 8 bases outside the gene matches. The CDR3 spans 15 residues. DNA of the CDR3: TGTGCCAGTAGTAGAACAGGGGCGACGGACAATGAGCAGTTCTTC. Its translation: CASSRTGATDNEQFF.

The chain recombines TRBV11-3 with TRBJ2-2, with 9 bases matching TRBD1. The CDR3 extends over 15 amino acids. From germline, CDR1 is SGHNT and CDR2 YENEEA. The J segment lost 5 bases and the V segment lost 5 bases, leaving 6 bases of the junction unmatched. The CDR3 sequence: CASSHPGQGTGELFF. In nucleotides, the CDR3 is TGTGCCAGCAGCCATCCGGGACAGGGAACCGGGGAGCTGTTTTTT.

The chain couples TRBV14 to TRBJ1-4; D gene unclear. V was pared by 4 bases and J by 4 bases, with 10 bases between. CDR1 and CDR2 from the germline V gene are SGHDN and FVKESK. The CDR3 is made up of 14 amino acids. Here the CDR3 DNA reads TGTGCCAGCAGCCTTACAGCTAATAATGAAAAACTGTTTTTT. Amino acid sequence: CASSLTANNEKLFF.

This clone was found a few times. The CDR3, as DNA: TGTGCCAGTAGTTCCCGGACAGGATATAGCAATCAGCCCCAGCATTTT. This encodes CASSSRTGYSNQPQHF. The chain joins TRBV19 to TRBJ1-5, with 7 bases aligning to TRBD1. With 5 bases clipped from V and 0 bases from J, the junction kept 7 bases outside the gene matches. CDR1 LNHDA and CDR2 SQIVND come from the germline V gene (reference sequence). The CDR3 has 16 amino acids.

The chain couples TRBV5-1 to TRBJ2-1, with 10 bases identical to TRBD1. Germline V gene lookup returns CDR1 SGHRS and CDR2 YFSETQ. The CDR3 spans 19 residues. V lost 0 bases and J lost 4; bases outside the gene matches: 13. The CDR3 coding sequence is TGCGCCAGCAGCTTGGTGGGACAGGGGTTTTTTAGACGTTACAATGAGCAGTTCTTC. It codes for CASSLVGQGFFRRYNEQFF.

The rearrangement uses TRBV10-3 and TRBJ2-2, with 8 positions matching TRBD2. CDR3 length: 16 amino acids. Per the germline V gene, CDR1 is ENHRY and CDR2 is SYGVKD. Trimming at V came to 0 bases and at J to 2 bases, leaving 2 bases not matched to a gene. The CDR3 reads CAISESSGGNTGELFF. The CDR3 DNA sequence: TGTGCCATCAGTGAGTCAAGCGGGGGAAACACCGGGGAGCTGTTTTTT.

The V and J genes are TRBV9 and TRBJ1-1; maybe TRBD1 (5 bases). Germline lookup yields CDR1 SGDLS and CDR2 YYNGEE. The V and J ends lost 0 bases and 4 bases respectively, with 19 bases between them. The CDR3 consists of 17 residues. The CDR3 DNA is TGTGCCAGCAGCGTAGGGGGCAGGGTGGGTTTTGGCACTGAAGCTTTCTTT. Its translation: CASSVGGRVGFGTEAFF.

The chain has TRBV7-6 and TRBJ2-3, with no clear D. Trimming left V 1 base short and J 2 bases short, with 7 bases between. CDR1 is SGHVS, CDR2 FNYEAQ, per germline. This CDR3 is built from 14 residues. CDR3 region: CASSLGLNTDTQYF. CDR3 nucleotide sequence: TGTGCCAGCAGCTTAGGACTTAACACAGATACGCAGTATTTT.

This chain links TRBV3-1 (or the pseudogene TRBV3-2) with TRBJ1-4; no reliable D call. The CDR3 is 15 residues long. Germline V lookup: CDR1 LGHDT, CDR2 YNNKEL (reference sequence). V dropped 6 bases and J dropped 1 base, with 12 bases sitting between them. CDR3: CASSVSPGTNEKLFF. DNA of the CDR3: TGTGCCAGCAGTGTCTCGCCAGGAACTAATGAAAAACTGTTTTTT.

This clone was detected only once. This sequence joins TRBV2 and TRBJ2-2; a weak D match, TRBD1 (6 bases). Germline V CDR1 and CDR2: SNHLY, FYNNEI. V lost 5 bases and J 2 bases, leaving 9 bases between the germline ends. The CDR3 sequence is 14 residues long. In DNA form, the CDR3 reads TGTGCCAGCAGTCGGACAGAAAACACCGGGGAGCTGTTTTTT. It is translated as CASSRTENTGELFF.

In its sample, this clone was seen a few times. CDR3 DNA sequence: TGTGCCAGCAGCGGTAACGGGCTCAGGGATAGCGAGACCCAGTACTTC. It codes for CASSGNGLRDSETQYF. The genes are TRBV7-9 and TRBJ2-5, with a possible D match to TRBD1 (5 bases). CDR3 size: 16 residues. V was clipped by 5 bases and J by 5 bases, with 21 bases between them. CDR1 and CDR2 (germline): SEHNR, FQNEAQ (reference sequence).

This sequence joins TRBV6-5 and TRBJ1-5, with 8 positions matching TRBD1. The V gene end was trimmed by 2 bases and the J gene end by 8 bases; junction bases not matched to a gene: 8. This CDR3 has 15 residues. The germline CDR1 and CDR2 sequences are MNHEY and SVGAGI. The CDR3 sequence is CASSYQGQAWEPQHF. CDR3 coding DNA: TGTGCCAGCAGTTACCAGGGACAGGCTTGGGAGCCCCAGCATTTT.

The genes are TRBV18 and TRBJ2-2, with 9 bases matching TRBD1. CDR3 length equals 15 residues. V was pared by 5 bases and J by 6 bases, with 7 bases of the junction left unmatched. Germline CDR1 reads KGHSH; CDR2 reads LQKENI. The CDR3 nucleotides are TGTGCCAGCTCAGTCCGGGACAGGGCGGCCGGGGAGCTGTTTTTT. Protein sequence: CASSVRDRAAGELFF. The full variable domain, with the rest looked up from reference TRBV18 and TRBJ2-2, is NAGVMQNPRHLVRRRGQEARLRCSPMKGHSHVYWYRQLPEEGLKFMVYLQKENIIDESGMPKERFSAEFPKEGPSILRIQQVVRGDSAAYFCASSVRDRAAGELFFGEGSRLTVL.

This clone was observed a single time. This chain connects TRBV5-1 to TRBJ2-5; D is perhaps TRBD2 (6 bases). Germline assignment: CDR1 SGHRS and CDR2 YFSETQ. CDR3 length: 14 residues. The V gene lost 1 base and the J gene lost 5 bases, with 12 bases spanning the gap. The CDR3 sequence: CASSLLWGEETQYF. The CDR3 nucleotides read TGCGCCAGCAGCTTGCTGTGGGGGGAGGAGACCCAGTACTTC.

The chain employs TRBV9 and TRBJ1-1; D is unclear. V lost 10 bases to trimming and J lost 0 bases, with 10 bases between them. Germline V gene data show CDR1 as SGDLS and CDR2 as YYNGEE. The CDR3 totals 12 residues. The CDR3 reads CAQRVLNTEAFF. In DNA, the CDR3 is TGTGCCCAGAGGGTACTGAACACTGAAGCTTTCTTT.

This clone came up a few times. V and J are TRBV4-1 and TRBJ2-7, with D perhaps matching TRBD2 (5 bases). From germline, CDR1 is MGHRA and CDR2 YSYEKL. V gave up 4 bases and J gave up 2 bases, with 15 bases separating them. The CDR3 sequence is 15 residues long. As DNA, the CDR3 is TGCGCCAGCAGCCCGAGGGTCTCAAAGGCCTACGAGCAGTACTTC. This codes for CASSPRVSKAYEQYF.

The chain recombines TRBV6-5 with TRBJ1-1; D is undetermined. The V and J ends lost 2 bases and 4 bases respectively, with 8 bases between them. Germline V lookup: CDR1 MNHEY, CDR2 SVGAGI. This CDR3 comprises 13 residues. The CDR3, as DNA: TGTGCCAGCAGTTACCTCGGGAGCACTGAAGCTTTCTTT. Translation gives CASSYLGSTEAFF.

The gene calls are TRBV7-2 and TRBJ1-4; D perhaps matches TRBD1 (6 bases). CDR1 and CDR2 (germline): SGHTA, FQGNSA. The CDR3 has 19 amino acids. The V end was cut by 2 bases, the J end by 4 bases, with 23 bases between. The CDR3, as DNA: TGTGCCAGCAGCTTACATCCCCGGAGCGCACAGGGCCTTAATGAAAAACTGTTTTTT. Translated, it gives CASSLHPRSAQGLNEKLFF.